These T cell receptor beta chains were read from a single sample in a study of blood T cell repertoires in COVID-19. Using immunoSEQ multiplex PCR, the repertoire was profiled, and TCRdb retains in-frame clones only, with some absent. The sample has about 240,000 clones; around 87% are singletons. Material for sequencing was peripheral blood. These receptors all come from a man in his 60s who had recovered from COVID-19. The CDR3 runs from the conserved cysteine through the conserved F or W. The D gene is left open where the match is weak.

TRBV18	-	13	TRBJ2-7	CASSLGQTYEQYF	TGTGCCAGCTCACTAGGACAAACCTACGAGCAGTACTTC
TRBV19	TRBD1	16	TRBJ1-1	CASSIDATRDSREAFF	TGTGCCAGTAGTATTGATGCTACTAGGGACAGTCGGGAAGCTTTCTTT
TRBV2	-	14	TRBJ1-6	CASSEGQYNSPLHF	TGTGCCAGCAGTGAAGGGCAGTATAATTCACCCCTCCACTTT
TRBV7-8	-	16	TRBJ1-5	CASSLFSGGVNQPQHF	TGTGCCAGCAGCTTATTCTCGGGGGGGGTCAATCAGCCCCAGCATTTT
TRBV13	-	16	TRBJ1-2	CASSWATYPIEVGYTF	TGTGCCAGCAGCTGGGCCACGTACCCAATCGAAGTTGGCTACACCTTC
TRBV3-1/TRBV3-2	TRBD2	14	TRBJ2-3	CASSQRGGLGTQYF	TGTGCCAGCAGCCAACGGGGGGGACTGGGGACGCAGTATTTT
TRBV7-2	TRBD2	15	TRBJ2-3	CASSRPSGGTDTQYF	TGTGCCAGCAGCCGCCCTAGCGGGGGAACAGATACGCAGTATTTT
TRBV11-2	-	13	TRBJ2-3	CASSLDISDTQYF	TGTGCCAGCAGCTTAGATATATCAGATACGCAGTATTTT
TRBV30	TRBD1	14	TRBJ2-2	CAWSKTGWTGELFF	TGTGCCTGGAGTAAGACAGGGTGGACCGGGGAGCTGTTTTTT
TRBV11-2	TRBD1	15	TRBJ1-2	CASRGGDRVDYGYTF	TGTGCCAGCAGGGGAGGGGACAGGGTAGACTATGGCTACACCTTC
TRBV18	-	15	TRBJ2-5	CASSPALGRVETQYF	TGTGCCAGCTCACCTGCGCTAGGCCGGGTGGAGACCCAGTACTTC